This T cell receptor (beta chain) was sequenced during a study of molecular identifiers for immune sequencing clone quantification. A single record per CDR3 protein comes from TCRdb applying MiXCR to the PCR reads. The sample shows about 320,000 distinct CDR3 sequences, 20% to 25% of them seen only once. In this sample, this clonotype turned up many times. CDR3 length equals 13 residues. Germline values: CDR1 SGDLS, CDR2 YYNGEE. The ends were cut back, 4 bases at V and 2 bases at J, with 9 bases in the middle. This chain uses TRBV9 with TRBJ1-2; D gene uncertain. Material for sequencing was naive CD8+ T cells from blood, with Jurkat cell RNA spiked in. The subset: FACS-sorted CD8+CD4-CCR7+CD45RA+ naive T cells. The receptor was isolated from a human donor in good health. Some libraries in this study had Jurkat cell RNA spiked in. The CDR3 DNA is TGTGCCAGCAGCTCGAGGACGAACTATGGCTACACCTTC. Protein product: CASSSRTNYGYTF.